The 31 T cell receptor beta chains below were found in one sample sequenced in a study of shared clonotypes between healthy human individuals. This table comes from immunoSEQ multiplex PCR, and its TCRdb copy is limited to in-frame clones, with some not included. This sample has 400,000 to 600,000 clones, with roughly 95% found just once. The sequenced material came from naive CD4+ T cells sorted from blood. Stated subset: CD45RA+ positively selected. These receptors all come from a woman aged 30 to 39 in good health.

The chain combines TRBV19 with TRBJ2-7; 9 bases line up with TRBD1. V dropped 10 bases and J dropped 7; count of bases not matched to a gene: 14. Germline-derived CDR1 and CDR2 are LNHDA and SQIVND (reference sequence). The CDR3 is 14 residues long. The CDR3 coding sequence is TGTGCCACCCCCCTGTGGGACAGGGTGTGGGAGCAGTACTTC. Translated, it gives CATPLWDRVWEQYF.

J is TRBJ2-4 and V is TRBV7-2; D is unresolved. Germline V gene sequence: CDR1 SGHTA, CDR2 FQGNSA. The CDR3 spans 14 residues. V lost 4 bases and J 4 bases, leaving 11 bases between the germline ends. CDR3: CASSSRSQKNIQYF. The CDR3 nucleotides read TGTGCCAGCAGCTCAAGGAGCCAGAAAAACATTCAGTACTTC.

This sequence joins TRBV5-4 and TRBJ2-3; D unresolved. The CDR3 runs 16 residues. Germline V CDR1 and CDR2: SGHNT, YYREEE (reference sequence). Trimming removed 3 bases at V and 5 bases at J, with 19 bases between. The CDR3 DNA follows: TGTGCCAGCAGCTCATACTCGGCCTCTCGGATAGATACGCAGTATTTT. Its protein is CASSSYSASRIDTQYF.

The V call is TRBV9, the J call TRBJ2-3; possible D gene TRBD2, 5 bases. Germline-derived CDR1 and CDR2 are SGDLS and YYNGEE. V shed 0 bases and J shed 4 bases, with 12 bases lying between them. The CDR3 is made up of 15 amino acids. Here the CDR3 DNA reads TGTGCCAGCAGCGTAGGGGTGGGAGTACCAGATACGCAGTATTTT. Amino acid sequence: CASSVGVGVPDTQYF. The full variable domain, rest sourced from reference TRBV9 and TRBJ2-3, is DSGVTQTPKHLITATGQRVTLRCSPRSGDLSVYWYQQSLDQGLQFLIQYYNGEERAKGNILERFSAQQFPDLHSELNLSSLELGDSALYFCASSVGVGVPDTQYFGPGTRLTVL.

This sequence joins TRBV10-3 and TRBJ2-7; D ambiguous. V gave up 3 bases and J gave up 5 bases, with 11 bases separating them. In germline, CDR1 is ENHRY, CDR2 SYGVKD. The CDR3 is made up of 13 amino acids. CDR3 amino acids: CAISESPGNEQYF. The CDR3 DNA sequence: TGTGCCATCAGTGAAAGCCCTGGAAACGAGCAGTACTTC.

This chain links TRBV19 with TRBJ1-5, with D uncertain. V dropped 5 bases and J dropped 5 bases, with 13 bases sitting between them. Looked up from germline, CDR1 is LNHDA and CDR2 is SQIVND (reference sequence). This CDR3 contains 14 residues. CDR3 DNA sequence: TGTGCCAGTAGTCCGGCCCATAACGATCAGCCCCAGCATTTT. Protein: CASSPAHNDQPQHF.

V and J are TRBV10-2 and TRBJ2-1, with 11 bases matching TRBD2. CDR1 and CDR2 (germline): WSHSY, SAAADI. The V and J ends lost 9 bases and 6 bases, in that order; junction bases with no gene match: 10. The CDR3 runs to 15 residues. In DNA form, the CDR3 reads TGCGCCAGTGCCTCCGGGACTAGCGGCCCCAATGAGCAGTTCTTC. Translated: CASASGTSGPNEQFF.

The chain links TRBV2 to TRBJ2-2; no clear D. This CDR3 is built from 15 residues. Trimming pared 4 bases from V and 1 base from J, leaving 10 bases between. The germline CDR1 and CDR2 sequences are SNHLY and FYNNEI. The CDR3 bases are TGTGCCAGCAGTGTCCAGACCCAGAACACCGGGGAGCTGTTTTTT. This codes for CASSVQTQNTGELFF.

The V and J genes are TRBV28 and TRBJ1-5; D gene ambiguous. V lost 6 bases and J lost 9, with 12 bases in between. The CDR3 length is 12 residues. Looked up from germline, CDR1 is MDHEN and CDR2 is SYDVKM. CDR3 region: CASSHQIPPQHF. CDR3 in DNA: TGTGCCAGCAGCCACCAAATTCCGCCCCAGCATTTT.

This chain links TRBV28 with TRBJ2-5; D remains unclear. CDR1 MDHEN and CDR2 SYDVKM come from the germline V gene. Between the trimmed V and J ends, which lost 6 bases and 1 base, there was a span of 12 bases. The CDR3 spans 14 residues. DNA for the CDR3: TGTGCCAGCAGGGACGGCGGTCCCCAAGAGACCCAGTACTTC. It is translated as CASRDGGPQETQYF.

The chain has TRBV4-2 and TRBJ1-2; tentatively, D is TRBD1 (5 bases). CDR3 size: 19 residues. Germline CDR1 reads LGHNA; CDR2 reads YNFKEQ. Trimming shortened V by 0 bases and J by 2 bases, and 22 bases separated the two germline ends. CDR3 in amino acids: CASSQDWDGDRTPNYGYTF. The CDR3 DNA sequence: TGTGCCAGCAGCCAAGATTGGGACGGGGACCGGACCCCCAACTATGGCTACACCTTC.

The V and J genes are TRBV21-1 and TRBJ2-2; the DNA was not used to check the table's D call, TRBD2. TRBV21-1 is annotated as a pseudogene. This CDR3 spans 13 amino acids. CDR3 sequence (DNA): TGTGCCAGCAGCTCCCGATTAGCGGGAGATTTGTTTTTT. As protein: CASSSRLAGDLFF.

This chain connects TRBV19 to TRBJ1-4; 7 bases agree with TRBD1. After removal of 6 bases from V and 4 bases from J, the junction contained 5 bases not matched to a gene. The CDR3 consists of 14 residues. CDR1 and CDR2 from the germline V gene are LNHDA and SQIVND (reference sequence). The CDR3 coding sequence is TGTGCCAGTAGCCAGACAGGGAGTAATGAAAAACTGTTTTTT. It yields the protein CASSQTGSNEKLFF. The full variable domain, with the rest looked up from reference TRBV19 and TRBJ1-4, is DGGITQSPKYLFRKEGQNVTLSCEQNLNHDAMYWYRQDPGQGLRLIYYSQIVNDFQKGDIAEGYSVSREKKESFPLTVTSAQKNPTAFYLCASSQTGSNEKLFFGSGTQLSVL.

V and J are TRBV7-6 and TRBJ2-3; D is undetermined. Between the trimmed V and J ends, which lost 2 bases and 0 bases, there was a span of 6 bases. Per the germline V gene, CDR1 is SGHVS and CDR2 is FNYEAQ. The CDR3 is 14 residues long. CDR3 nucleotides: TGTGCCAGCAGCTTACAGCCGAGCACAGATACGCAGTATTTT. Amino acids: CASSLQPSTDTQYF.

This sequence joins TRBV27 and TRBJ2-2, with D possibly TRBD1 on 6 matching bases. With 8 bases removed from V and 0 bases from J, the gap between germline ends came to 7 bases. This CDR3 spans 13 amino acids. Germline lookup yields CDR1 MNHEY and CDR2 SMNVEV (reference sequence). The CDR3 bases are TGTGCCAGCCGGGACACGAACACCGGGGAGCTGTTTTTT. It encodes CASRDTNTGELFF.

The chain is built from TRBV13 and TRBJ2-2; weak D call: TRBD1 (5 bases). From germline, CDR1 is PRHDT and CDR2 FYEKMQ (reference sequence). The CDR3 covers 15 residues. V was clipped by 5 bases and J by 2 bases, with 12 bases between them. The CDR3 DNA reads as TGTGCCAGCAGCCCTCGTGGGGCTAACACCGGGGAGCTGTTTTTT. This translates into CASSPRGANTGELFF.

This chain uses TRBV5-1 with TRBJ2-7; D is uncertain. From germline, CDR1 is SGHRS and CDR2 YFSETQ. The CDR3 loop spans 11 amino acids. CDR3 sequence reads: CARSYSYEQYF. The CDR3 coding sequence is TGCGCTCGGTCCTACTCCTACGAGCAGTACTTC. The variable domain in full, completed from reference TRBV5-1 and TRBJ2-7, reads KAGVTQTPRYLIKTRGQQVTLSCSPISGHRSVSWYQQTPGQGLQFLFEYFSETQRNKGNFPGRFSGRQFSNSRSEMNVSTLELGDSALYLCARSYSYEQYFGPGTRLTVT.

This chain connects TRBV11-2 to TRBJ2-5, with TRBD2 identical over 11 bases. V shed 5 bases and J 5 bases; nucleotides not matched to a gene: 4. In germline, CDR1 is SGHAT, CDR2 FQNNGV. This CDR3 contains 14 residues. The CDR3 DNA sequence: TGTGCCAGCAGCCGACGGACTAGCGGGGAGACCCAGTACTTC. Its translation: CASSRRTSGETQYF.

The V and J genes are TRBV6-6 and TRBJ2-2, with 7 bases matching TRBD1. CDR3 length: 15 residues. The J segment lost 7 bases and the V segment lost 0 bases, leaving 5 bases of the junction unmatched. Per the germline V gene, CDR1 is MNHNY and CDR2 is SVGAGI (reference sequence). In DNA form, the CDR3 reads TGTGCCAGCAGTTACTCGGACAGGATAAGCGGGGAGCTGTTTTTT. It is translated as CASSYSDRISGELFF.

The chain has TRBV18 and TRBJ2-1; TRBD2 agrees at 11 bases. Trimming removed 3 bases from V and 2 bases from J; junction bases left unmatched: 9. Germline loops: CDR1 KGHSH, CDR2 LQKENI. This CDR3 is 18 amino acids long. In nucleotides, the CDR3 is TGTGCCAGCTCACCCTCCAGCGGGACTAGCGGTCCCTACAATGAGCAGTTCTTC. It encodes CASSPSSGTSGPYNEQFF.

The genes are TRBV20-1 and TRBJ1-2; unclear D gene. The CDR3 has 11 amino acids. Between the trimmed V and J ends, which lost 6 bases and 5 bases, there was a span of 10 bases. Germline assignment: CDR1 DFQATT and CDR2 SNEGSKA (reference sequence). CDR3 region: CSAISGYGYTF. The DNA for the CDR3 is TGCAGTGCCATAAGTGGGTATGGCTACACCTTC.

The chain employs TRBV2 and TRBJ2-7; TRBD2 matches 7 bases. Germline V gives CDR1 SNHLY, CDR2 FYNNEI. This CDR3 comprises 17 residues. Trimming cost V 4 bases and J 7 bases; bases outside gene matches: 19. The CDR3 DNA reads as TGTGCCAGCAGTGTCGGCATGGGTTGGACTAGGATGGAGGAGCAGTACTTC. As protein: CASSVGMGWTRMEEQYF.

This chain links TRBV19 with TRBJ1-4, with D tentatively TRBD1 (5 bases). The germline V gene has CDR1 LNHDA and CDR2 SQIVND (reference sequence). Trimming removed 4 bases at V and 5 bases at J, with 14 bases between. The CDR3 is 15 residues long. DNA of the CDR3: TGTGCCAGTAGTACAGTAGGACACCGAAATGAAAAACTGTTTTTT. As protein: CASSTVGHRNEKLFF.

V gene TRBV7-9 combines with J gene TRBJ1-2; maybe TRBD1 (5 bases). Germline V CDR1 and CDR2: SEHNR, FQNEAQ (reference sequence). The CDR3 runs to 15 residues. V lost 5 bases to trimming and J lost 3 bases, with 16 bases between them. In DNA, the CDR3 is TGTGCCAGCAGCCAGTCCTGGGGGGATGACTATGGCTACACCTTC. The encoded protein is CASSQSWGDDYGYTF. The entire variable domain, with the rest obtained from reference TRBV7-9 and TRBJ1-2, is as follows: DTGVSQNPRHKITKRGQNVTFRCDPISEHNRLYWYRQTLGQGPEFLTYFQNEAQLEKSRLLSDRFSAERPKGSFSTLEIQRTEQGDSAMYLCASSQSWGDDYGYTFGSGTRLTVV.

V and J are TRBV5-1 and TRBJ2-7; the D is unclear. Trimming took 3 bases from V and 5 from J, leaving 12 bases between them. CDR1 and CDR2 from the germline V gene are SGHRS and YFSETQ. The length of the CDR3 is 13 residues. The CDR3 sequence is CASSYGPDHEQYF. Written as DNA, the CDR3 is TGCGCCAGCAGCTACGGGCCCGACCACGAGCAGTACTTC.

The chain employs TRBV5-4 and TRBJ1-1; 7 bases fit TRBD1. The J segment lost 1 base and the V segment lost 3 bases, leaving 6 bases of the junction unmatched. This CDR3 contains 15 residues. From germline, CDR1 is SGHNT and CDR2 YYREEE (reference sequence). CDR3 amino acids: CASSWYRGGNTEAFF. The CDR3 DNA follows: TGTGCCAGCAGCTGGTACAGGGGAGGGAACACTGAAGCTTTCTTT.

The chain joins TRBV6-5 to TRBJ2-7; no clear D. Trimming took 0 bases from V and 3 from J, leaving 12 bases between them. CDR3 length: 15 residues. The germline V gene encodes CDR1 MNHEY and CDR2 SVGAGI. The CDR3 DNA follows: TGTGCCAGCAGTTACTCGAGTCGGCGGCACTACGAGCAGTACTTC. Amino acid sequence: CASSYSSRRHYEQYF.

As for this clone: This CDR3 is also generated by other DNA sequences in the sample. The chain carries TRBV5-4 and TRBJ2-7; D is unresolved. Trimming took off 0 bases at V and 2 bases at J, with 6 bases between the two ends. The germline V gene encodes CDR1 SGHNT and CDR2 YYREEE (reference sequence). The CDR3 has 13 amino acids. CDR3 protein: CASSLAAAYEQYF. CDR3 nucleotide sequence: TGTGCCAGCAGCTTGGCAGCAGCCTACGAGCAGTACTTC. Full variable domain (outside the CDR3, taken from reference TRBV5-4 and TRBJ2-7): ETGVTQSPTHLIKTRGQQVTLRCSSQSGHNTVSWYQQALGQGPQFIFQYYREEENGRGNFPPRFSGLQFPNYSSELNVNALELDDSALYLCASSLAAAYEQYFGPGTRLTVT.

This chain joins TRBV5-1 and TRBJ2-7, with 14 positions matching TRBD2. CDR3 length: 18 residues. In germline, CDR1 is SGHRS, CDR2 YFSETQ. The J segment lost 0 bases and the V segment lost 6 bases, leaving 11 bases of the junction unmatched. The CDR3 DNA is TGCGCCAGCAATCCGACTAGCGGGAGGGCGGGGAACTCCTACGAGCAGTACTTC. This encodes CASNPTSGRAGNSYEQYF.

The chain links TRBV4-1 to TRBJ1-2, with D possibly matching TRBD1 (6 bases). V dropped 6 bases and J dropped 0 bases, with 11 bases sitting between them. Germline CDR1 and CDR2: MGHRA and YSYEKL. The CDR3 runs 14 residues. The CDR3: CASSDWTANYGYTF. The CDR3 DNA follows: TGCGCCAGCAGTGACTGGACAGCTAACTATGGCTACACCTTC.

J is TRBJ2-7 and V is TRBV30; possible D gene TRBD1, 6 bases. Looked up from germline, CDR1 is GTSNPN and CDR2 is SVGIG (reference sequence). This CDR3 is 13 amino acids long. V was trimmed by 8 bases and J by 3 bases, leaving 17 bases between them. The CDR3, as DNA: TGTGCCGGTAAATGGGACACCTACTACGAGCAGTACTTC. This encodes CAGKWDTYYEQYF.